The 19 T cell receptor beta chains presented below share a single source sample, sequenced in a study of cytomegalovirus exposure and HLA in healthy donors. The repertoire was sequenced with immunoSEQ multiplex PCR; TCRdb's copy has only in-frame clones and lacks some. The data show nearly 200,000 clones, 84% seen once. Source material: PBMCs. These receptor sequences come from a woman aged 25 to 39 in good health and CMV-seropositive.

The rearrangement uses TRBV28 and TRBJ2-7; no definite D call. V was pared by 7 bases and J by 5 bases, with 18 bases between. From germline, CDR1 is MDHEN and CDR2 SYDVKM. CDR3 length: 14 amino acids. CDR3 in DNA: TGTGCCAGCAAAGAGACTGCGGATCGGGACGAGCAGTACTTC. Amino acids: CASKETADRDEQYF.

The CDR3 spells CASSLGARQWRAFF. CDR3 bases: TGTGCCAGCAGTTTGGGGGCGAGACAGTGGAGGGCTTTCTTT. This chain links TRBV28 with TRBJ1-1, with D possibly TRBD1 on 6 matching bases. Trimming removed 3 bases from V and 11 bases from J, with 19 bases in between. There are 14 residues in the CDR3. Germline CDR1 MDHEN, CDR2 SYDVKM.

The rearrangement uses TRBV19 and TRBJ1-1; perhaps TRBD1 as D (6 bases). V lost 5 bases to trimming and J lost 1 base, with 14 bases between them. CDR3 length: 15 amino acids. Germline CDR1 reads LNHDA; CDR2 reads SQIVND (reference sequence). CDR3 in DNA: TGTGCCAGTAGTGGGGGCGCGAGGGGGAACACTGAAGCTTTCTTT. Translated, it gives CASSGGARGNTEAFF. The entire variable domain, with the rest obtained from reference TRBV19 and TRBJ1-1, is as follows: DGGITQSPKYLFRKEGQNVTLSCEQNLNHDAMYWYRQDPGQGLRLIYYSQIVNDFQKGDIAEGYSVSREKKESFPLTVTSAQKNPTAFYLCASSGGARGNTEAFFGQGTRLTVV.

The chain combines TRBV6-5 with TRBJ2-5; D gene ambiguous. The CDR3 has 13 amino acids. Germline CDR1 reads MNHEY; CDR2 reads SVGAGI. Trimming removed 2 bases from V and 4 bases from J, with 8 bases in between. The CDR3 protein is CASSYGVRETQYF. The CDR3, as DNA: TGTGCCAGCAGTTACGGAGTTCGAGAGACCCAGTACTTC.

J is TRBJ2-3 and V is TRBV5-6, with D possibly TRBD2 on 6 matching bases. Germline values: CDR1 SGHDT, CDR2 YYEEEE. The CDR3 length is 14 residues. The ends were cut back, 4 bases at V and 3 bases at J, with 12 bases in the middle. The CDR3 nucleotides read TGTGCCAGCAGCCCACCCAGCGGGACAGATACGCAGTATTTT. Translation gives CASSPPSGTDTQYF.

This chain links TRBV7-2 with TRBJ2-1; 9 bases map to TRBD2. V shed 3 bases, J shed 2 bases, and the junction held 5 bases outside the gene matches. Germline V gives CDR1 SGHTA, CDR2 FQGNSA. This CDR3 is built from 16 residues. DNA of the CDR3: TGTGCCAGCAGCTTGACGAGGACTAGCGCCTACAATGAGCAGTTCTTC. Translated, it gives CASSLTRTSAYNEQFF.

This clone was found a few times. The chain uses TRBV10-1 and TRBJ2-7; TRBD2 aligns across 8 bases. Trimming cost V 8 bases and J 7 bases; bases outside gene matches: 10. Germline CDR1 reads WNHNN; CDR2 reads SYGVQD (reference sequence). The length of the CDR3 is 13 residues. The CDR3 nucleotides read TGCGCCAGCCGGTTGCTAGCGGGTTGGGAGCAGTACTTC. Protein sequence: CASRLLAGWEQYF.

The V gene is TRBV29-1, the J gene TRBJ1-1; no definite D call. V lost 5 bases and J lost 4, with 11 bases in between. Per the germline V gene, CDR1 is SQVTM and CDR2 is ANQGSEA. This CDR3 spans 12 amino acids. The CDR3 DNA follows: TGCAGCGTTCTCGTAGCCGTCACTGAAGCTTTCTTT. Its protein is CSVLVAVTEAFF.

The chain uses TRBV28 and TRBJ1-4; no definite D call. V was cut by 6 bases and J by 0 bases, with 11 bases left in between. Germline lookup yields CDR1 MDHEN and CDR2 SYDVKM. The CDR3 length is 15 residues. In DNA form, the CDR3 reads TGTGCCAGCAGCTCTCCGGTGACAACTAATGAAAAACTGTTTTTT. It translates to CASSSPVTTNEKLFF.

V gene TRBV6-5 combines with J gene TRBJ2-2, with TRBD1 matching over 11 bases. With V trimmed by 4 bases and J by 11 bases, 12 bases remained unmatched. The CDR3 has 16 residues. Germline CDR1 MNHEY, CDR2 SVGAGI. The DNA of the CDR3 is TGTGCCAGCAGTTCGGGACAGGGGGAGTTTCGGGGAGAGCTGTTTTTT. Its translation: CASSSGQGEFRGELFF.

This clone was detected only once. The rearrangement links TRBV28 to TRBJ1-5; 11 bases line up with TRBD1. This CDR3 has 14 residues. The V gene end was trimmed by 8 bases and the J gene end by 3 bases; junction bases not matched to a gene: 3. From germline, CDR1 is MDHEN and CDR2 SYDVKM. The CDR3 DNA reads TGTGCCAGCGGGACAGGGGGACCCAATCAGCCCCAGCATTTT. Encoded protein: CASGTGGPNQPQHF.

The CDR3 DNA is TGTGCCAGCAGCAGAGCGGGACACCGCACAGATACGCAGTATTTT. Protein: CASSRAGHRTDTQYF. The chain has TRBV28 and TRBJ2-3, with TRBD2 as a possible D gene (7 bases). CDR1 is MDHEN and CDR2 is SYDVKM in the germline V gene. V lost 6 bases to trimming and J lost 1 base, with 14 bases between them. CDR3 length equals 15 residues.

The chain joins TRBV6-1 to TRBJ2-3; 8 bases are a match to TRBD2. V lost 3 bases, J lost 6 bases, and 2 bases stayed unmatched. Germline assignment: CDR1 MNHNS and CDR2 SASEGT. There are 13 residues in the CDR3. The CDR3 protein is CASSERGVDTQYF. In nucleotides, the CDR3 is TGTGCCAGCAGTGAGCGGGGGGTGGATACGCAGTATTTT.

J is TRBJ2-2 and V is TRBV14; the match to TRBD2 covers 8 bases. The germline V gene has CDR1 SGHDN and CDR2 FVKESK. CDR3 size: 14 residues. With V trimmed by 3 bases and J by 6 bases, 3 bases remained unmatched. CDR3 bases: TGTGCCAGCAGCCATTCCGGGAGGGCCGGGGAGCTGTTTTTT. This codes for CASSHSGRAGELFF.

The V gene is TRBV5-1, the J gene TRBJ2-3, with 7 bases aligning to TRBD1. Germline CDR1 SGHRS, CDR2 YFSETQ. The CDR3 is 17 amino acids. V was pared by 0 bases and J by 1 base, with 8 bases of the junction left unmatched. For the CDR3, the DNA is TGCGCCAGCAGCTTGGCCACAACAGGGGCCGGCACAGATACGCAGTATTTT. Encoded protein: CASSLATTGAGTDTQYF.

The chain combines TRBV6-6 with TRBJ1-2; D may be TRBD1 (5 bases). Trimming left V 1 base short and J 7 bases short, with 16 bases between. The CDR3 is made up of 15 amino acids. Germline V gives CDR1 MNHNY, CDR2 SVGAGI (reference sequence). This CDR3 is CASSYYVQVYSGYTF. In DNA, the CDR3 is TGTGCCAGCAGTTACTACGTACAGGTCTATTCTGGCTACACCTTC.

The chain couples TRBV2 to TRBJ2-5; a possible D gene is TRBD1 (6 bases). CDR1 is SNHLY and CDR2 is FYNNEI in the germline V gene. V lost 2 bases to trimming and J lost 2 bases, with 9 bases between them. The CDR3 covers 14 residues. CDR3 amino acids: CASSERGQQETQYF. The CDR3 nucleotides are TGTGCCAGCAGTGAAAGGGGACAACAAGAGACCCAGTACTTC.

This chain joins TRBV27 and TRBJ1-1; tentatively, D is TRBD1 (5 bases). This CDR3 is built from 16 residues. CDR1 is MNHEY and CDR2 is SMNVEV in the germline V gene (reference sequence). The V and J ends lost 3 bases and 0 bases respectively, with 14 bases between them. CDR3 nucleotides: TGTGCCAGCAGTTTGGCCACAGACAGCATGAACACTGAAGCTTTCTTT. Translated: CASSLATDSMNTEAFF.

The genes are TRBV6-5 and TRBJ1-2; TRBD1 might be the D (5 bases). V was shortened by 10 bases and J by 8 bases, with 11 bases between the two germline ends. Germline V gene lookup returns CDR1 MNHEY and CDR2 SVGAGI. CDR3 size: 10 residues. The CDR3: CATRRQGYTF. CDR3 bases: TGTGCCACCAGAAGACAGGGCTACACCTTC.